This is a list of T cell receptor beta chains from one sample in a study of T cell responses to AZD1222 COVID-19 vaccine. The assay was immunoSEQ multiplex PCR, and TCRdb's table has in-frame clones only and misses some. The top ten hold roughly 1.7% of the sample, which has around 140,000 clones, around 87% seen once. The sample was peripheral blood, taken on day 0 of AZD1222 vaccination. The receptors were sampled from an adult in good health. Both conserved end residues are part of each CDR3. A D gene is named only where the DNA matches it firmly. A row's size may be missing; if present it is once, few, many or a size class.

d_call | j_call | v_call | clone_size | cdr3_nt | cdr3_aa
- | TRBJ2-3 | TRBV7-8 | - | TGTGCCAGCAGCTTATGGGACAGCACAGATACGCAGTATTTT | CASSLWDSTDTQYF
TRBD1 | TRBJ1-2 | TRBV5-4 | - | TGTGCCAGCAGCGGACTTGACCGTGGACAGGGGACCCACAGCCCATATGGCTACACCTTC | CASSGLDRGQGTHSPYGYTF
- | TRBJ1-6 | TRBV18 | once | TGTGCCAGCTCACCGAACCTCGATTCACCCCTCCACTTT | CASSPNLDSPLHF
- | TRBJ1-2 | TRBV6-1 | once | TGTGCCAGCAGTGACGCGGGGGCCCCTAACTATGGCTACACCTTC | CASSDAGAPNYGYTF
- | TRBJ1-1 | TRBV6-5 | - | TGTGCCAGCACGAGAGTGAACACTGAAGCTTTCTTT | CASTRVNTEAFF
- | TRBJ1-1 | TRBV18 | few | TGTGCCAGCTCAGAACGAGCGAACACTGAAGCTTTCTTT | CASSERANTEAFF
- | TRBJ2-2 | TRBV11-2 | - | TGTGCCAGCAGCACCTATGCGGGACATCTCGGGGAGCTGTTTTTT | CASSTYAGHLGELFF
TRBD1 | TRBJ1-4 | TRBV28 | few | TGTGCCAGCAGTGGGACAGGGGAAGCAACTAATGAAAAACTGTTTTTT | CASSGTGEATNEKLFF
TRBD1 | TRBJ1-4 | TRBV4-1 | once | TGCGCCAGCAGCCAAGCTGGGACAGGGGGTGAAAAACTGTTTTTT | CASSQAGTGGEKLFF
- | TRBJ1-1 | TRBV6-5 | - | TGTGCCAGCAGTTACGACGTCCGGTTTGAAGCTTTCTTT | CASSYDVRFEAFF
- | TRBJ1-1 | TRBV5-1 | - | TGCGCCAGCAGCTTGGCCGCGGTGAACACTGAAGCTTTCTTT | CASSLAAVNTEAFF
TRBD1 | TRBJ2-6 | TRBV27 | - | TGTGCCAGCAGTTTAGCGACAGGGGGCGGCTCTGGGGCCAACGTCCTGACTTTC | CASSLATGGGSGANVLTF
- | TRBJ2-2 | TRBV12-3/TRBV12-4 | - | TGTGCCAGCACCACCCCGGGGTACGGGGAGCTGTTTTTT | CASTTPGYGELFF
- | TRBJ1-5 | TRBV19 | - | TGTGCCAGTAGCCAGACGGGCAGGGGCGGTGATCAGCCCCAGCATTTT | CASSQTGRGGDQPQHF
- | TRBJ1-1 | TRBV27 | - | TGTGCCAGCAGCAAACAGGAATTGAACACTGAAGCTTTCTTT | CASSKQELNTEAFF
- | TRBJ1-1 | TRBV19 | - | TGTGCCAGTAGTCGGACGGGGGACACTGAAGCTTTCTTT | CASSRTGDTEAFF
- | TRBJ1-5 | TRBV5-5 | - | TGTGCCAGCAGCCCGAGCCCAATAAATCAGCCCCAGCATTTT | CASSPSPINQPQHF
- | TRBJ1-1 | TRBV19 | - | TGTGCCAGTAGTCGTATGGGGGCTAGGGGCACTGAAGCTTTCTTT | CASSRMGARGTEAFF
TRBD1 | TRBJ1-2 | TRBV5-1 | - | TGCGCCAGCAGCTCCCAGACAGGGGGGAACTATGGCTACACCTTC | CASSSQTGGNYGYTF
- | TRBJ2-2 | TRBV9 | - | TGTGCCAGCAGCGGGCGGGTGGACACCGGGGAGCTGTTTTTT | CASSGRVDTGELFF
- | TRBJ1-1 | TRBV27 | - | TGTGCCAGCAGTTTCGGGGGGATGAACACTGAAGCTTTCTTT | CASSFGGMNTEAFF
- | TRBJ1-3 | TRBV6-6 | - | TGTGCCAGCAGTCGACAGTTCTCCTCCTCCTCTGGAAACACCATATATTTT | CASSRQFSSSSGNTIYF
- | TRBJ2-7 | TRBV12-5 | - | TGTGCTAGTGGTTTGGACAGCTACGAGCAGTACTTC | CASGLDSYEQYF
- | TRBJ1-6 | TRBV5-1 | - | TGCGCCAGCAGCTTAAGCCCCGGGACAACATCCCTCCACTTT | CASSLSPGTTSLHF
TRBD1 | TRBJ1-4 | TRBV9 | - | TGTGCCAGCAGCGGTACAGGGGGCGGCAAGGAAGAAAAACTGTTTTTT | CASSGTGGGKEEKLFF
- | TRBJ2-5 | TRBV6-6 | - | TGTGCCAGCAGCTCATCCCCGGGACAACAAGAGACCCAGTACTTC | CASSSSPGQQETQYF
- | TRBJ1-2 | TRBV28 | - | TGTGCCAGCAGTTCTCCTCAGGGAGCCGCTTATGGCTACACCTTC | CASSSPQGAAYGYTF
- | TRBJ1-2 | TRBV5-6 | - | TGTGCCAGCAGCTTGCGAGGGGGAGCTAACTATGGCTACACCTTC | CASSLRGGANYGYTF
- | TRBJ1-1 | TRBV27 | - | TGTGCCAGCAGTTACGGCCCGAACACTGAAGCTTTCTTT | CASSYGPNTEAFF
TRBD2 | TRBJ2-2 | TRBV10-2 | - | TGCGCCAGCATCGGACTAGCGGGAGCGGTTACCCTGAACACCGGGGAGCTGTTTTTT | CASIGLAGAVTLNTGELFF
- | TRBJ1-1 | TRBV9 | - | TGTGCCAGCAGCGTAGTTCCGGGGGGCATGAACACTGAAGCTTTCTTT | CASSVVPGGMNTEAFF
TRBD1 | TRBJ2-7 | TRBV9 | - | TGTGCCAGCAGCGGACAGGGGGCGTACGAGCAGTACTTC | CASSGQGAYEQYF
TRBD2 | TRBJ2-7 | TRBV5-1 | - | TGCGCCAGCAGCTTGGTTGCGGGAGTACTTGGCGAGCAGTACTTC | CASSLVAGVLGEQYF
- | TRBJ1-1 | TRBV18 | - | TGTGCCAGCTCACCCCGAGGGGGGACTGAAGCTTTCTTT | CASSPRGGTEAFF
TRBD1 | TRBJ1-2 | TRBV9 | - | TGTGCCAGCAGCGGGACAGGGGACCACTATGGCTACACCTTC | CASSGTGDHYGYTF
- | TRBJ1-1 | TRBV24-1 | - | TGTGCCACCAATAAAGAAGGGGAAGCTTTCTTT | CATNKEGEAFF
- | TRBJ1-2 | TRBV5-1 | - | TGCGCCAGCAGCCCCCAGGGGTATGGCTACACCTTC | CASSPQGYGYTF
- | TRBJ1-5 | TRBV28 | - | TGTGCCAGCAGTGACCCCCGCATAGATAGCAATCAGCCCCAGCATTTT | CASSDPRIDSNQPQHF
TRBD1 | TRBJ1-1 | TRBV5-6 | - | TGTGCCAGCAGCTTGGTGGGACAGGGGGAGAAAGCTTTCTTT | CASSLVGQGEKAFF
- | TRBJ2-7 | TRBV11-3 | - | TGTGCCAGCAGCTTAGGAGGTGGCTACGAGCAGTACTTC | CASSLGGGYEQYF
- | TRBJ1-1 | TRBV7-9 | - | TGTGCCAGCAGCTCAACGTACAGGGCAACAGGCGACACTGAAGCTTTCTTT | CASSSTYRATGDTEAFF
- | TRBJ1-6 | TRBV27 | - | TGTGCCAGCAGTTTCTCCGGCGGTTCACCCCTCCACTTT | CASSFSGGSPLHF
- | TRBJ2-7 | TRBV18 | once | TGTGCCAGCTCACCACCGCTGCTCTACGAGCAGTACTTC | CASSPPLLYEQYF
TRBD2 | TRBJ2-5 | TRBV7-9 | - | TGTGCCAGCAGCTCCACAAACGCCCTAGCGGGGGAAGAGACCCAGTACTTC | CASSSTNALAGEETQYF
- | TRBJ1-2 | TRBV6-5 | - | TGTGCCAGCAGTACCAACAAGGCCCACCGCTATGGCTACACCTTC | CASSTNKAHRYGYTF
TRBD1 | TRBJ2-3 | TRBV6-4 | - | TGTGCCAGCAGAAGGACAGGGCTCACAGATACGCAGTATTTT | CASRRTGLTDTQYF
- | TRBJ1-2 | TRBV6-1 | once | TGTGCCAGCAGTGAAGCGGGCAGGGACTATGGCTACACCTTC | CASSEAGRDYGYTF
- | TRBJ2-1 | TRBV7-2 | - | TGTGCCAGCAGCTTAGCGCCCAGTAGGCAGTTCTTC | CASSLAPSRQFF
TRBD2 | TRBJ2-6 | TRBV6-5 | - | TGTGCCAGCAGCAGCGGGAACTCTGGGGCCAACGTCCTGACTTTC | CASSSGNSGANVLTF
- | TRBJ1-2 | TRBV6-6 | - | TGTGCCAGCAGTTATACGGGGGGGACCAACTATGGCTACACCTTC | CASSYTGGTNYGYTF
- | TRBJ1-1 | TRBV13 | - | TGTGCCAGCAGCGAGATCGGGGGGAGAACTGAAGCTTTCTTT | CASSEIGGRTEAFF
- | TRBJ1-2 | TRBV5-4 | - | TGTGCCAGCAGCTTTGGGGAGAAACCGTATGGCTACACCTTC | CASSFGEKPYGYTF
- | TRBJ1-1 | TRBV20-1 | - | TGCAGTGCTATTCAGAACACTGAAGCTTTCTTT | CSAIQNTEAFF
- | TRBJ2-5 | TRBV11-2 | - | TGTGCCAGCAGCTTATTTGGGCGGTACCAAGAGACCCAGTACTTC | CASSLFGRYQETQYF
TRBD1 | TRBJ1-2 | TRBV5-4 | - | TGTGCCAGCAGCGGCGCCGGGACAGGGTTTAGGACCAGCTACACCTTC | CASSGAGTGFRTSYTF
- | TRBJ1-1 | TRBV6-5 | once | TGTGCCAGCATCCTTCTTCGGGGGATCACTGAAGCTTTCTTT | CASILLRGITEAFF
TRBD1 | TRBJ1-2 | TRBV25-1 | - | TGTGCCAGCAGTGACCAGGGGGCCCGAGTTGGAGGCTACACCTTC | CASSDQGARVGGYTF
- | TRBJ1-1 | TRBV7-8 | - | TGTGCCAGCCGCGGGGTTGGAGAGGATGAAGCTTTCTTT | CASRGVGEDEAFF
- | TRBJ1-6 | TRBV30 | once | TGTGCCTGGGAAAGGCTGTTTTCACCCCTCCACTTT | CAWERLFSPLHF